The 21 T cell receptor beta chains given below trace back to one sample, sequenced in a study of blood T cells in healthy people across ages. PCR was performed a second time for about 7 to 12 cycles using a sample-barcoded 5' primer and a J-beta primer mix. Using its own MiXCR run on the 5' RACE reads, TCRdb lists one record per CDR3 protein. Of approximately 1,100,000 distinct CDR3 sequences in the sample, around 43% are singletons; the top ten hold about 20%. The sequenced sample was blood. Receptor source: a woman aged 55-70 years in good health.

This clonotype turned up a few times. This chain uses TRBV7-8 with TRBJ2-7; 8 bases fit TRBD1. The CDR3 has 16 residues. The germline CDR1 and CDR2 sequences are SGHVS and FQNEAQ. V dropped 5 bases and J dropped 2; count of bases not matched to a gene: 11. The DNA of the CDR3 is TGTGCCAGCAGCGCGGGACAGGAATATCCCACCTACGAGCAGTACTTC. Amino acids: CASSAGQEYPTYEQYF. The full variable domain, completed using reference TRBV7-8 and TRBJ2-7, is GAGVSQSPRYKVAKRGQDVALRCDPISGHVSLFWYQQALGQGPEFLTYFQNEAQLDKSGLPSDRFFAERPEGSVSTLKIQRTQQEDSAVYLCASSAGQEYPTYEQYFGPGTRLTVT.

The CDR3: CASRQGLGGDTQYF. CDR3 coding DNA: TGTGCCAGCAGACAAGGGCTAGGAGGCGATACGCAGTATTTT. The J gene is TRBJ2-3, the V gene TRBV2, with a tentative D call TRBD2 (5 bases). Trimming left V 6 bases short and J 6 bases short, with 16 bases between. The CDR3 has 14 amino acids. Per the germline V gene, CDR1 is SNHLY and CDR2 is FYNNEI.

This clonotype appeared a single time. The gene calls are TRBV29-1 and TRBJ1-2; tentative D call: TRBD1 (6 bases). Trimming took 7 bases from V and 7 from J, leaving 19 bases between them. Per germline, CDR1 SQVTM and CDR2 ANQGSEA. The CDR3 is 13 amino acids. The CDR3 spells CSAIRGAGRGYTF. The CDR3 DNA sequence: TGCAGCGCCATCAGGGGCGCCGGCCGTGGCTACACCTTC.

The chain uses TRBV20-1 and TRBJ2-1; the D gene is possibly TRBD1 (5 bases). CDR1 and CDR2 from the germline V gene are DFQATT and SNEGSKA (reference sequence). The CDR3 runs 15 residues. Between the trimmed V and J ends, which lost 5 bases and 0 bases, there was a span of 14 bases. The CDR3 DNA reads TGCAGTGCTGAGCTACAGGACATCTCCTACAATGAGCAGTTCTTC. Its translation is CSAELQDISYNEQFF.

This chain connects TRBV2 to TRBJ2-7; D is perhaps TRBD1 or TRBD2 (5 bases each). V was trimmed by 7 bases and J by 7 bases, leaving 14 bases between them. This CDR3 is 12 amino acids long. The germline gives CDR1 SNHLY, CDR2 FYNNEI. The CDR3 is CASIEGPREQYF. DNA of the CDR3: TGTGCCAGCATTGAGGGGCCGAGAGAGCAGTACTTC.

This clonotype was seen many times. The CDR3 reads CASRDRVGETQYF. CDR3 nucleotides: TGTGCCAGCAGGGACAGGGTCGGAGAGACCCAGTACTTC. This chain connects TRBV2 to TRBJ2-5, with TRBD1 matching 8 bases. After removal of 6 bases from V and 4 bases from J, the junction contained 4 bases not matched to a gene. Germline V gives CDR1 SNHLY, CDR2 FYNNEI. There are 13 residues in the CDR3.

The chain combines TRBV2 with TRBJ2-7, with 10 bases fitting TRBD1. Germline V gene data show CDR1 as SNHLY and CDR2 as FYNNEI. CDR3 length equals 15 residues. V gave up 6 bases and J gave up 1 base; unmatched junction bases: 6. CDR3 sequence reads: CASSGTGVGSYEQYF. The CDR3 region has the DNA TGTGCCAGCAGCGGGACAGGGGTAGGGTCCTACGAGCAGTACTTC.

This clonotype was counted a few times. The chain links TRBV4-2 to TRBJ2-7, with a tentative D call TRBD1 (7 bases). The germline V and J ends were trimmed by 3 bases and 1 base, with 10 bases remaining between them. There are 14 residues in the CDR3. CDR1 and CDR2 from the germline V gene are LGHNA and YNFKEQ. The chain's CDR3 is CASSQAGQSYEQYF. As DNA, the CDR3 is TGTGCCAGCAGCCAGGCGGGACAGTCCTACGAGCAGTACTTC.

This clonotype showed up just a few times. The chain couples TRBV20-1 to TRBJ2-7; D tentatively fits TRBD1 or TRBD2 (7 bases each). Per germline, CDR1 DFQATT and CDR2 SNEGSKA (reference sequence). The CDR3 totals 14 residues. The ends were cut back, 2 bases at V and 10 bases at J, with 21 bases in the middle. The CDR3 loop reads CSARPGGGVSVQYF. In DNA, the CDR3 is TGCAGTGCTAGACCAGGGGGGGGAGTGAGTGTCCAGTACTTC.

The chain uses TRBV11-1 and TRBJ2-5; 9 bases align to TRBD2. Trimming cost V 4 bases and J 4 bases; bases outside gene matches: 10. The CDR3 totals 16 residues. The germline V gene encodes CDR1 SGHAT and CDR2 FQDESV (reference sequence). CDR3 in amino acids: CASSSAAGGRGETQYF. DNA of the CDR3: TGTGCCAGCAGCTCAGCTGCGGGGGGGCGAGGAGAGACCCAGTACTTC.

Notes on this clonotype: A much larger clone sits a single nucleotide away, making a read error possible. CDR3 amino acids: CASSLMYEQYF. CDR3 DNA sequence: TGTGCCAGCAGTTTAATGTACGAGCAGTACTTC. V gene TRBV28 combines with J gene TRBJ2-5, with D unresolved. The J call may be wrong; the DNA end is better matched by TRBJ2-7. Per germline, CDR1 MDHEN and CDR2 SYDVKM. The CDR3 sequence is 11 residues long.

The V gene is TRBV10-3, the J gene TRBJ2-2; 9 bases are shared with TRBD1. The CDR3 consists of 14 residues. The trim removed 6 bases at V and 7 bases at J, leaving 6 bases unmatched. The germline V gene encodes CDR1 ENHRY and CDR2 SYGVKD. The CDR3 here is CAISPGQGIGELFF. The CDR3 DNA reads TGTGCCATCAGCCCGGGACAGGGTATCGGGGAGCTGTTTTTT.

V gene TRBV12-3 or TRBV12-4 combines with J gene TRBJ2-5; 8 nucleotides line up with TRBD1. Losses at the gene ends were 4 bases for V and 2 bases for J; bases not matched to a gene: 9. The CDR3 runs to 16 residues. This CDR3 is CASSSDRVDAQETQYF. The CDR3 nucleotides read TGTGCCAGCAGTTCGGACAGGGTGGATGCTCAAGAGACCCAGTACTTC.

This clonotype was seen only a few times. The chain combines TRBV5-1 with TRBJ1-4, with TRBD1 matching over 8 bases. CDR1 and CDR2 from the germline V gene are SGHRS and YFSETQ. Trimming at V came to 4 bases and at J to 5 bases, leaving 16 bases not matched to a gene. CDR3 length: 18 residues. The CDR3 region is CASSVGQGGKGVNEKLFF. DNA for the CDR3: TGCGCCAGCAGCGTAGGACAGGGCGGAAAAGGGGTAAATGAAAAACTGTTTTTT.

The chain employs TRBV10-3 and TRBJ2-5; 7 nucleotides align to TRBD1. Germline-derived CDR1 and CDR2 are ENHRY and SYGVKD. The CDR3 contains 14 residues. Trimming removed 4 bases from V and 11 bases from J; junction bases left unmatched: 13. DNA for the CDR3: TGTGCCATCAGTGGACGAGACAGGGTAGGCGTGCAGTACTTC. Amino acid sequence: CAISGRDRVGVQYF.

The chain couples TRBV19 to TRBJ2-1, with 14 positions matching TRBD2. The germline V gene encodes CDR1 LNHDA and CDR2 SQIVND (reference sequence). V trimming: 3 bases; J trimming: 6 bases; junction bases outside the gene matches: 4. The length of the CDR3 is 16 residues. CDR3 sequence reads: CASSIGTSGSSNEQFF. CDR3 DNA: TGTGCCAGTAGTATTGGGACTAGCGGGAGTAGCAATGAGCAGTTCTTC.

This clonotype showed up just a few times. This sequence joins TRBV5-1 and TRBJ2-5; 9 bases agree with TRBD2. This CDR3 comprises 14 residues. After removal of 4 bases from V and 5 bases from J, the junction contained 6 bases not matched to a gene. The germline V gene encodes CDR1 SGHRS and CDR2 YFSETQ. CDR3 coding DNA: TGCGCCAGCAGCACGACTAGCGGCGGGGAGACCCAGTACTTC. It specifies CASSTTSGGETQYF.

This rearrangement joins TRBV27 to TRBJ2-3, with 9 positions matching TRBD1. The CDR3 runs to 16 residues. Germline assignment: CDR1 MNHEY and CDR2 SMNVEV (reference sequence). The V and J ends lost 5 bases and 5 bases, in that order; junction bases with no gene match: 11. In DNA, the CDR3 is TGTGCCAGCAGTATTTTAAGCAGACAGGGGGGAGATACGCAGTATTTT. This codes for CASSILSRQGGDTQYF.

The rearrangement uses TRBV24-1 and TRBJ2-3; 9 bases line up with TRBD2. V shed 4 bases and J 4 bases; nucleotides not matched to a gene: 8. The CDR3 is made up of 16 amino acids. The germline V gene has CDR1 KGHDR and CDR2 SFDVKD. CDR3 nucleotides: TGTGCCACCAGTGAGTATCGCGGGAGGGCCTCAGATACGCAGTATTTT. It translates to CATSEYRGRASDTQYF.

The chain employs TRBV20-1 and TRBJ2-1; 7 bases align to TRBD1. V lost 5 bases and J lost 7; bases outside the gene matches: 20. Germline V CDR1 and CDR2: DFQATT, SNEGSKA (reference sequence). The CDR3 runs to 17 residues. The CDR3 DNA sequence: TGCAGTGCTCTCCTCCCCCCGGGTTGGGGCAGGGGGAATGAGCAGTTCTTC. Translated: CSALLPPGWGRGNEQFF.

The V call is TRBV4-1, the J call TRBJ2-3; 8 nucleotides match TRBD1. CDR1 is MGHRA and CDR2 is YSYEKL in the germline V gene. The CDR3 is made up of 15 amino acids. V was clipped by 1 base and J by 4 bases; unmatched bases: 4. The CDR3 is CASSQVTGGADTQYF. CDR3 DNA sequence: TGCGCCAGCAGCCAAGTTACAGGGGGAGCAGATACGCAGTATTTT.